The present T cell receptor (beta chain) was sequenced within a study of blood T cells in healthy people across ages. This CDR3 spans 13 amino acids. Germline V lookup: CDR1 DFQATT, CDR2 SNEGSKA (reference sequence). V lost 5 bases to trimming and J lost 3 bases; unmatched junction nucleotides: 6. Together with a sample-barcoded 5' primer, a J-beta primer mix was included in a second PCR lasting roughly 6 to 12 cycles. Each CDR3 protein is one row after TCRdb ran MiXCR on the 5' RACE reads. This sample has 700,000 or so distinct CDR3 sequences; approximately 22% occur once, and the top ten carry around 21%. This clonotype came up a few times.

The chain combines TRBV20-1 with TRBJ1-2; 7 bases agree with TRBD1. The sequence derives from a man between 65 and 85 years old in good health. Sequenced material: blood. The chain's CDR3 is CSARRQGYYGYTF. The CDR3 nucleotides are TGCAGTGCTCGACGACAGGGATACTATGGCTACACCTTC.